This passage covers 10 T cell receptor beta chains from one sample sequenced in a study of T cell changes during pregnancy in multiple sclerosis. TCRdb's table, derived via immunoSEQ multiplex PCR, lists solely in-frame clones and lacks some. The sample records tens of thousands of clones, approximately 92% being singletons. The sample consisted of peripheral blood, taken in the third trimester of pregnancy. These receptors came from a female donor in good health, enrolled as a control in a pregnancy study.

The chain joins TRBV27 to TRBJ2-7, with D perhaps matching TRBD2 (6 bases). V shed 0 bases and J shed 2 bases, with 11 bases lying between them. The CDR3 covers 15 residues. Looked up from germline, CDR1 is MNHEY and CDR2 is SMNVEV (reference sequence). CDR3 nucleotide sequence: TGTGCCAGCAGTTTATCTAGGGACTCGACCTACGAGCAGTACTTC. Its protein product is CASSLSRDSTYEQYF.

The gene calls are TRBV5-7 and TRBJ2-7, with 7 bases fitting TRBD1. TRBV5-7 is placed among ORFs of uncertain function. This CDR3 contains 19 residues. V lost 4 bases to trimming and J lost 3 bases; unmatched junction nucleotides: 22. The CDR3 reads CASSVESGVLQGPYYEQYF. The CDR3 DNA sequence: TGTGCCAGCAGCGTTGAAAGTGGGGTATTACAGGGGCCCTACTACGAGCAGTACTTC.

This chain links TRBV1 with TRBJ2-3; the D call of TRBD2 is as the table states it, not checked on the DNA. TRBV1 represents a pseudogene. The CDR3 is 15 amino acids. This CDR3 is CTSSQDGGFTDTQYF. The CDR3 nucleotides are TGCACCAGCAGCCAAGATGGGGGGTTCACAGATACGCAGTATTTT.

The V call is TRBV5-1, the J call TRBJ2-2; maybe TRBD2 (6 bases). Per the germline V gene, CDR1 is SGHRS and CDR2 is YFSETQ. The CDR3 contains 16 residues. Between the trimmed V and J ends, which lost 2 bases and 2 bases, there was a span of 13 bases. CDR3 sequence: CASSLELTRNTGELFF. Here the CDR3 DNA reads TGCGCCAGCAGCTTAGAGTTGACTAGAAACACCGGGGAGCTGTTTTTT.

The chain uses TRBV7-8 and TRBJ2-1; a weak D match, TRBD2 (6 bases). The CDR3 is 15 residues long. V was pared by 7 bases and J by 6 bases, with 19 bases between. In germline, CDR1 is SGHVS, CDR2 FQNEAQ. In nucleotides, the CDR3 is TGTGCCAGCATTCTAGGCGGGGATCCCCTCAATGAGCAGTTCTTC. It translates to CASILGGDPLNEQFF.

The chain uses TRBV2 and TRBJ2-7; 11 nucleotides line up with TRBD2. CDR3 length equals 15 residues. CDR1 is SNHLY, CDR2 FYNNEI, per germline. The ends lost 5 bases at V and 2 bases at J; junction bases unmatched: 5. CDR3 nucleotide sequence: TGTGCCAGCAGTCCCTCGACTAGCGGGGCCTACGAGCAGTACTTC. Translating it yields CASSPSTSGAYEQYF.

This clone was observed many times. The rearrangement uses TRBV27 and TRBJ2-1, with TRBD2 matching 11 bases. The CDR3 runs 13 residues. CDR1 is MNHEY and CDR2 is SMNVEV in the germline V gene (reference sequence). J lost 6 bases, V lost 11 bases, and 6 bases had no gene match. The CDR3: CASSGLAANEQFF. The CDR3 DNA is TGTGCCTCGTCGGGACTAGCGGCCAATGAGCAGTTCTTC.

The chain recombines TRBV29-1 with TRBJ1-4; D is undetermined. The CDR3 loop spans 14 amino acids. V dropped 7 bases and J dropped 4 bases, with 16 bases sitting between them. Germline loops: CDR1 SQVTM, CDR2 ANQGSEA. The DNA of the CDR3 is TGCAGCGGAAGTCTGGGAGTGAATAATGAAAAACTGTTTTTT. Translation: CSGSLGVNNEKLFF.

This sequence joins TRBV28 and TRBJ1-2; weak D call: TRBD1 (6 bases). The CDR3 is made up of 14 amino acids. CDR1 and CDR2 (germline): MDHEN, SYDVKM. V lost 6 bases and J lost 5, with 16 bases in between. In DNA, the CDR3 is TGTGCCAGCAGGACAGGCTCAGGGCTTTATGGCTACACCTTC. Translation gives CASRTGSGLYGYTF.

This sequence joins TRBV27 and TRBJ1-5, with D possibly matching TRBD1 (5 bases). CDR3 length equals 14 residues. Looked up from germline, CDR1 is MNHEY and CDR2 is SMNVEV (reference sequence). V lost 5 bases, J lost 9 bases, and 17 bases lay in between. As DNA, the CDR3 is TGTGCCAGCAGTGGAGGGACGGAGCCAGGGCCCCAGCATTTT. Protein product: CASSGGTEPGPQHF.